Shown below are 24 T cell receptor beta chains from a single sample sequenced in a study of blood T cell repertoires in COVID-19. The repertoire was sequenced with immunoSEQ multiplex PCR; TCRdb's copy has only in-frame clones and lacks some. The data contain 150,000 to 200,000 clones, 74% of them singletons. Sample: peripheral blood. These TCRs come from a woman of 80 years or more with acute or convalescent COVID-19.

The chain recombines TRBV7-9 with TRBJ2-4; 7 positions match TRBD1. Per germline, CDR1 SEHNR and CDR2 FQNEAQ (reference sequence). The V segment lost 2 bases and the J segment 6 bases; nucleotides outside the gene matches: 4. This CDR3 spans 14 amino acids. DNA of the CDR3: TGTGCCAGCAGCTTAACAGGGGTAGGAAACATTCAGTACTTC. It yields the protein CASSLTGVGNIQYF.

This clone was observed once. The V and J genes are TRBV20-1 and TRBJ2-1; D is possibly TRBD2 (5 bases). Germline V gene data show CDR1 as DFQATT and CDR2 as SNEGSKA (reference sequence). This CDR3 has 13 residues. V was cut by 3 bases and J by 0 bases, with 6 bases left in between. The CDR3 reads CSASGSSYNEQFF. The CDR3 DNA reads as TGCAGTGCTAGTGGGAGCTCCTACAATGAGCAGTTCTTC.

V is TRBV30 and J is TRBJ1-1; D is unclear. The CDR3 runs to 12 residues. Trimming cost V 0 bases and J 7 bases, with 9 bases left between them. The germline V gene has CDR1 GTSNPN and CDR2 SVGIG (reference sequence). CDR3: CAWSVLAIEAFF. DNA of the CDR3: TGTGCCTGGAGTGTACTAGCGATTGAAGCTTTCTTT.

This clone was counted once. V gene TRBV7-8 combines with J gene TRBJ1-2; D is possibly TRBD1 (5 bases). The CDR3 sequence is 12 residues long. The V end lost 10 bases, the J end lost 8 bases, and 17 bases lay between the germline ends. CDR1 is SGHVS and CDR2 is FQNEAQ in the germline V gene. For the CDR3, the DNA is TGTGCCACCACCAGGGTTATCGGCGGCTACACCTTC. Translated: CATTRVIGGYTF.

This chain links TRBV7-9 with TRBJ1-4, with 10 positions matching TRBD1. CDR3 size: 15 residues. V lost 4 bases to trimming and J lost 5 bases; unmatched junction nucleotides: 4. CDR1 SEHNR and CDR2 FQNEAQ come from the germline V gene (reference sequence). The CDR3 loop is CASSYGDRGNEKLFF. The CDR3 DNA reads TGTGCCAGCAGCTACGGGGACAGGGGAAATGAAAAACTGTTTTTT.

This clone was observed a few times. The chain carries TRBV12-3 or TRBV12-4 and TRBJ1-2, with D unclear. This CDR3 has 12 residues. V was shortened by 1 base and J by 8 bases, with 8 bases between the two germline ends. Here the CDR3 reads CASSLGGEGYTF. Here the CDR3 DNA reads TGTGCCAGCAGTTTAGGCGGGGAGGGCTACACCTTC.

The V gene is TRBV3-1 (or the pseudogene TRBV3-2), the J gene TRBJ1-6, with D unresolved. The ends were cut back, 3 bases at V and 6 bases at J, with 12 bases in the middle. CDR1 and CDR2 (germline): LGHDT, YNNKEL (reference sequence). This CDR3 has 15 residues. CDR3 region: CASSQGGFVNSPLHF. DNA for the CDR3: TGTGCCAGCAGCCAGGGAGGGTTCGTTAATTCACCCCTCCACTTT.

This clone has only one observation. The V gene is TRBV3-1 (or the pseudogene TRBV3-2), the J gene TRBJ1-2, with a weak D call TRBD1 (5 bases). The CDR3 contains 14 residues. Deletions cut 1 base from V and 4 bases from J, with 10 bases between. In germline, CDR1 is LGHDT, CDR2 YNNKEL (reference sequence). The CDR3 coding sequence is TGTGCCAGCAGCCAAGCCCAGGGTTCCTATGGCTACACCTTC. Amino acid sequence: CASSQAQGSYGYTF.

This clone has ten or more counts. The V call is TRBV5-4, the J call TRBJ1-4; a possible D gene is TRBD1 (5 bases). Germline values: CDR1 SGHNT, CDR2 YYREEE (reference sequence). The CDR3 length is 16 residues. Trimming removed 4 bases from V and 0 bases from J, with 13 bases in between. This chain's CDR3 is CASSLQGAATNEKLFF. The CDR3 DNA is TGTGCCAGCAGCCTTCAGGGTGCTGCAACTAATGAAAAACTGTTTTTT.

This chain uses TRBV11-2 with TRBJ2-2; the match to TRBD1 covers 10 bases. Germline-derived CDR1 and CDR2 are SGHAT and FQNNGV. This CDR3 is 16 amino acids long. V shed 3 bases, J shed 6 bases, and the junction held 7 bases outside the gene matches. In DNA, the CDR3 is TGTGCCAGCAGCTTTTTGGGACAGGGGTCTGCCGGGGAGCTGTTTTTT. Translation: CASSFLGQGSAGELFF.

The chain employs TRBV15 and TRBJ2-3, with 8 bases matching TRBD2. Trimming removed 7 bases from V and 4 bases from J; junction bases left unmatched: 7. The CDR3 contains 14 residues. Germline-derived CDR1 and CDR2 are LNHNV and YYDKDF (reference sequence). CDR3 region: CATKAGGNADTQYF. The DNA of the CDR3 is TGTGCCACCAAGGCGGGAGGTAATGCAGATACGCAGTATTTT. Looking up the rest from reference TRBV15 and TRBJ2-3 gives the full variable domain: DAMVIQNPRYQVTQFGKPVTLSCSQTLNHNVMYWYQQKSSQAPKLLFHYYDKDFNNEADTPDNFQSRRPNTSFCFLDIRSPGLGDTAMYLCATKAGGNADTQYFGPGTRLTVL.

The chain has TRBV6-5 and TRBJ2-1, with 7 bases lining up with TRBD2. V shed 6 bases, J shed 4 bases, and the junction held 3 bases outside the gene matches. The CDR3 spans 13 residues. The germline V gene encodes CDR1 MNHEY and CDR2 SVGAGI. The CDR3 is CASRGAGYNEQFF. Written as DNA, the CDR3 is TGTGCCAGCAGGGGAGCGGGGTACAATGAGCAGTTCTTC.

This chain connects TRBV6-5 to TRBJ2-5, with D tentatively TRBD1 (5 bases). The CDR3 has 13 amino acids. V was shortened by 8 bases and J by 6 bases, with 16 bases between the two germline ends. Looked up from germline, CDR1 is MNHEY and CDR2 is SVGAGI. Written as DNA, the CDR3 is TGTGCCAGCTACTCGCAGGGTGTAAAGACCCAGTACTTC. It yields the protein CASYSQGVKTQYF.

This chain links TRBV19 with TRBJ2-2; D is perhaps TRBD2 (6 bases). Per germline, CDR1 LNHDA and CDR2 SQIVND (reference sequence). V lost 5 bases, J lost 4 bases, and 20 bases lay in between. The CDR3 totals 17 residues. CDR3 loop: CASSPISGTGATGELFF. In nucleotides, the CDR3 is TGTGCCAGTAGTCCTATTTCCGGGACGGGAGCCACCGGGGAGCTGTTTTTT.

The CDR3: CASSLGTGIEETQYF. The DNA for the CDR3 is TGTGCCAGCAGCTTGGGGACAGGGATCGAAGAGACCCAGTACTTC. The V call is TRBV7-7, the J call TRBJ2-5; 9 positions match TRBD1. CDR1 SSHAT and CDR2 FNYEAQ come from the germline V gene (reference sequence). The V and J ends lost 3 bases and 3 bases, in that order; junction bases with no gene match: 5. The CDR3 sequence is 15 residues long. Combining the CDR3 with reference TRBV7-7 and TRBJ2-5 gives the whole variable domain GAGVSQSPRYKVTKRGQDVTLRCDPISSHATLYWYQQALGQGPEFLTYFNYEAQPDKSGLPSDRFSAERPEGSISTLTIQRTEQRDSAMYRCASSLGTGIEETQYFGPGTRLLVL.

The CDR3 DNA follows: TGTGCCAGCAGTACCTTAGCGGGAGTGGGAGAGACCCAGTACTTC. Amino acid sequence: CASSTLAGVGETQYF. The chain carries TRBV27 and TRBJ2-5; 9 bases map to TRBD2. CDR3 size: 15 residues. After removal of 5 bases from V and 4 bases from J, the junction contained 8 bases not matched to a gene. Germline V gene sequence: CDR1 MNHEY, CDR2 SMNVEV (reference sequence).

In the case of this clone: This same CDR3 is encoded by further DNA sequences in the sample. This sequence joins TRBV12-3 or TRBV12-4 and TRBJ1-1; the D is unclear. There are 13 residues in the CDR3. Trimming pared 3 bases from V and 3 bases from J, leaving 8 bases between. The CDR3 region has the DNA TGTGCCAGCAGTTTTCTGGGAGACACTGAAGCTTTCTTT. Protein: CASSFLGDTEAFF.

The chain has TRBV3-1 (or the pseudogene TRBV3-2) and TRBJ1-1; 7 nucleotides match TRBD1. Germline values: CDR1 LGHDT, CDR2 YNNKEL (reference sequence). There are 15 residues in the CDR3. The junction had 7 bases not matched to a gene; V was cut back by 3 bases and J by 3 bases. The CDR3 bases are TGTGCCAGCAGCCACCGACAGGGCAGAGACACTGAAGCTTTCTTT. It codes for CASSHRQGRDTEAFF.

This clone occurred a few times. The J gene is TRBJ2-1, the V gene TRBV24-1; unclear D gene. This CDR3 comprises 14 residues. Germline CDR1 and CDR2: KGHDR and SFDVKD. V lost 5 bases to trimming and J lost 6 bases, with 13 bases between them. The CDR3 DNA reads TGTGCCACCAGTGGTCCTCCCGAGGTCAATGAGCAGTTCTTC. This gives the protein CATSGPPEVNEQFF.

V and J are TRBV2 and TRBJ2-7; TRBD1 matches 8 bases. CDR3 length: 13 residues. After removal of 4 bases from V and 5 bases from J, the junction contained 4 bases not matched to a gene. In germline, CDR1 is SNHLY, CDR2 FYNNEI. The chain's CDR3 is CASSGTGFNEQYF. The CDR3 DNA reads TGTGCCAGCAGTGGGACAGGGTTCAACGAGCAGTACTTC.

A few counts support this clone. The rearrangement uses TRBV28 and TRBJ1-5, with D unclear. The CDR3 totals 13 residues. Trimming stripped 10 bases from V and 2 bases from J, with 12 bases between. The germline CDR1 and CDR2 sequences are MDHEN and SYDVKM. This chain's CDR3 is CAITQEGNQPQHF. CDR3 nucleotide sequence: TGTGCCATCACCCAAGAGGGCAATCAGCCCCAGCATTTT.

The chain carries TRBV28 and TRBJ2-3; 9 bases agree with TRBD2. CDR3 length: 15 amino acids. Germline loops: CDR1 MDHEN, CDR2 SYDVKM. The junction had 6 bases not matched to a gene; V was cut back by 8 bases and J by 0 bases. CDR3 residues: CASAASGVSTDTQYF. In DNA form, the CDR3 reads TGTGCCAGCGCAGCTAGCGGGGTTAGCACAGATACGCAGTATTTT.

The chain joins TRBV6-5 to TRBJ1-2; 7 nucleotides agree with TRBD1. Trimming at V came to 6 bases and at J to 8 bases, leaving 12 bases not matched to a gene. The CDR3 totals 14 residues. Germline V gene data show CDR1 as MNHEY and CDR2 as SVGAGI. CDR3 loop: CASSVGQLLRGYTF. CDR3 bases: TGTGCCAGCAGCGTGGGACAGTTACTTCGGGGCTACACCTTC.

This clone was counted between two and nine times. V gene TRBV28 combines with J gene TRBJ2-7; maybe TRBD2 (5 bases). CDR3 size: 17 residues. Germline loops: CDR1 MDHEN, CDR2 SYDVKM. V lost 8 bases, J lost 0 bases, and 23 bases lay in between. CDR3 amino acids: CASYAGGGKPTSYEQYF. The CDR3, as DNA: TGTGCCAGCTACGCCGGAGGCGGCAAACCGACCTCCTACGAGCAGTACTTC.